This T cell receptor beta chain was observed in a study of blood T cell repertoires in COVID-19. Participants, roughly 18 to 90 years old, spanned around 25 US areas. Profiling relied on immunoSEQ multiplex PCR, and the TCRdb table lists in-frame clones only, not all of them. The repertoire includes 300,000 to 350,000 clones, approximately 83% of them detected once, and over 2% sits in the top ten. Germline CDR1 and CDR2: MNHEY and SMNVEV (reference sequence). The CDR3 sequence is 16 residues long. The junction had 13 bases not matched to a gene; V was cut back by 4 bases and J by 7 bases. Material for sequencing was PBMCs or T cells enriched from blood (not recorded which). The V and J genes are TRBV27 and TRBJ2-3, with 8 bases fitting TRBD1. The TCR sequence derives from a young man who had recovered from COVID-19. The CDR3 DNA is TGTGCCAGCAGTTCCACCGGTTGGACAGGGTGGAATACGCAGTATTTT. Encoded protein: CASSSTGWTGWNTQYF.